This TCR beta chain was profiled in a study of blood T cells in healthy people across ages. Background on the study: Template switching retrieved approximately one barcoded beta molecule for each two T cells.

This clonotype was seen repeatedly, ten times or more. Its antigen is currently unknown. Study-level points and caveats: Observed TCR beta diversity showed a strong correlation with the percentage of naive T cells as measured by flow cytometry. The study found more naive CD4+ cells and higher diversity in long-lived than aged donors.

Peripheral blood, about 10 milliliters per donor, was collected. Looked up from germline, CDR1 is MNHEY and CDR2 is SVGEGT. CDR3 length: 15 amino acids. Germline trimming cut 6 bases from V and 2 bases from J; bases unmatched to any gene: 4. A second PCR, run for about 7 to 11 cycles, used a sample-barcoded 5' primer plus a J-beta primer mix. MiXCR, applied by TCRdb to the 5' RACE reads, yields one record per CDR3 protein. The sample comprises 1.2 million to 1.5 million distinct CDR3 sequences, about 43% of which are singletons, and roughly 8.2% rests with the top ten. The receptor was isolated from a woman under 30 in good health. Sequencing was carried out using blood. The V gene is TRBV6-2 or TRBV6-3, the J gene TRBJ2-1, with TRBD2 matching over 10 bases. The CDR3, as DNA: TGTGCCAGCAGCCTCAGCGGGAGGGCCTACAATGAGCAGTTCTTC. Protein sequence: CASSLSGRAYNEQFF.